This T cell receptor beta chain appears in the sequencing data of a study of T cells expressing NK-cell markers. About the research overall: From sorted CD3+CD56+NKG2C+, CD3+CD56+NKG2C- and CD3+CD56-NKG2C+ T cells came the TCR beta repertoires.

In the case of this clonotype: Its specificity is not known.

This CDR3 spans 14 amino acids. Germline V gives CDR1 KGHSH, CDR2 LQKENI. TCRdb derives one entry per CDR3 protein from the 5' RACE reads, leaving out DNA. Here the sample table reports 200,000 to 300,000 distinct CDR3 sequences. Overall study findings and caveats: The CD3+CD56-NKG2C+ fraction was also led by these clonotypes in several donors.

The J gene is TRBJ1-1, the V gene TRBV18. Sequenced sample: blood T cells: a sorted CD56 or NKG2C T cell subset, CD4+ or CD8+ T cells, or bulk PBMC T cells (not recorded which). This TCR was sampled from a woman aged 18 to 75 in good health. The CDR3 loop reads CASSPVARDTEAFF.